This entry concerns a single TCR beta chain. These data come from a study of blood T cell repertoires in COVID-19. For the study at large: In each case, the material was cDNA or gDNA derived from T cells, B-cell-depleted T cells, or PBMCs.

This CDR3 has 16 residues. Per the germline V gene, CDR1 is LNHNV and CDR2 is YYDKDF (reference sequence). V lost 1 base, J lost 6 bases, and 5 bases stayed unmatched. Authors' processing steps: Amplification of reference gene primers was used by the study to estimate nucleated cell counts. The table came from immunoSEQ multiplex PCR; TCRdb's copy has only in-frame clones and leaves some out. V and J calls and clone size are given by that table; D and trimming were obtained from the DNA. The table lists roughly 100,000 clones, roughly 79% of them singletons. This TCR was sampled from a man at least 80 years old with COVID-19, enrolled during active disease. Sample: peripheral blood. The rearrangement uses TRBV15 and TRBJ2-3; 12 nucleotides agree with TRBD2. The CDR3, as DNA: TGTGCCACCAGCAGAGCGGGTCTAGCGGGAGGGGATACGCAGTATTTT. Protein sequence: CATSRAGLAGGDTQYF.